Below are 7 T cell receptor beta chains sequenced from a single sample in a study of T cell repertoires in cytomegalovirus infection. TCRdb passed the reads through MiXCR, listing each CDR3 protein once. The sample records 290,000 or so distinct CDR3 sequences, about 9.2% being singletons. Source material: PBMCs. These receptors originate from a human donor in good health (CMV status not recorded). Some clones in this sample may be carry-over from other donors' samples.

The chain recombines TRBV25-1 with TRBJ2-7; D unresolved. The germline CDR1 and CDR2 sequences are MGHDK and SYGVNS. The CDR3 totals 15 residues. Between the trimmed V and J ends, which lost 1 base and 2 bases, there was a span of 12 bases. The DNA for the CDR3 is TGTGCCAGCAGTGAATTAGGCAGAGATGCCTACGAGCAGTACTTC. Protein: CASSELGRDAYEQYF.

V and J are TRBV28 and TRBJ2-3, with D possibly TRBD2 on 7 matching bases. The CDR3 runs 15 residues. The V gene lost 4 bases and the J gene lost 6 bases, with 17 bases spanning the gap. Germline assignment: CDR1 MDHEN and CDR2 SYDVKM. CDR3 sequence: CASSSHGGAVDTQYF. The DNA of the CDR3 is TGTGCCAGCAGTTCCCATGGGGGGGCTGTTGATACGCAGTATTTT.

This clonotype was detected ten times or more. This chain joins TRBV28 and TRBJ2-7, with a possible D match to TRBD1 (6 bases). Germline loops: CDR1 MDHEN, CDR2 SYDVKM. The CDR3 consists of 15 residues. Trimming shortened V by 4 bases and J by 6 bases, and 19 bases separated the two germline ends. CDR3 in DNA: TGTGCCAGCAGTTCCAACCCCTCCCAGGGGTTCGAGCAGTACGTC. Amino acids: CASSSNPSQGFEQYV.

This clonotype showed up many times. CDR3 DNA sequence: TGTGCCAGCAGTTCAGCAGAAGCCTTCTCTGGGGCCAACGTCCTGACTTTC. Residues: CASSSAEAFSGANVLTF. V is TRBV28 and J is TRBJ2-6; D not certain. The CDR3 has 17 residues. V gave up 4 bases and J gave up 0 bases, with 13 bases separating them. Germline V CDR1 and CDR2: MDHEN, SYDVKM.

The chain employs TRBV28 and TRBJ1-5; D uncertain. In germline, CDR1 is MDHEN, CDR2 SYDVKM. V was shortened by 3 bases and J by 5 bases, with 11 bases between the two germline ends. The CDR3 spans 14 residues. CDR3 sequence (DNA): TGTGCCAGCAGTTTTCGCGGGTCTTATCAGCCCCAGCATTTT. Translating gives CASSFRGSYQPQHF.

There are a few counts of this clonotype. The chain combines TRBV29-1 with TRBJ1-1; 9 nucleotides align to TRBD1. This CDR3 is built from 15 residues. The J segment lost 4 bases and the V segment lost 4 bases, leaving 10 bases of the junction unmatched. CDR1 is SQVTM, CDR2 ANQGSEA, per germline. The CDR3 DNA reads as TGCAGCGTTGTTTACAGGGGGCGCGCGGGCACTGAAGCTTTCTTT. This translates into CSVVYRGRAGTEAFF.

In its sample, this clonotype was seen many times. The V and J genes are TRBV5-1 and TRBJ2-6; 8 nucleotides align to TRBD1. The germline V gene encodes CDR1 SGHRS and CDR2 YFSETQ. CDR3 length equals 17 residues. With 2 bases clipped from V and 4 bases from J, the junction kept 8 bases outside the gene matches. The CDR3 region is CASSFSTGVLGANVLTF. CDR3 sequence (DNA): TGCGCCAGCAGCTTTTCGACAGGGGTATTGGGGGCCAACGTCCTGACTTTC.